This T cell receptor (beta chain) was sequenced in a study of T cell changes during pregnancy in multiple sclerosis. The CDR3 runs to 15 residues. CDR1 is SEHNR and CDR2 is FQNEAQ in the germline V gene (reference sequence). V lost 5 bases to trimming and J lost 7 bases, with 18 bases between them. Measured with immunoSEQ multiplex PCR; TCRdb has only the in-frame clones, and not every one. The sample has some 110,000 clones; about 90% are singletons. The origin of this receptor is a female donor with multiple sclerosis, enrolled in a pregnancy study. Source: peripheral blood, taken after pregnancy. The genes are TRBV7-9 and TRBJ1-5; D may be TRBD1 (5 bases). Here the CDR3 reads CASSPPGGGGQPQHF. The CDR3 coding sequence is TGTGCCAGCAGCCCCCCGGGGGGGGGAGGGCAGCCCCAGCATTTT.